The 21 T cell receptor beta chains in this list originate from one sample, sequenced in a study of early T cells in non-severe SARS-CoV-2 infection (dated by TCRdb to the early 2020s). Receptor amplification or capture employed 5' RACE. The reads were generated on a NextSeq 500. Starting from the raw public reads, TCRdb applied fastp trimming at Q25, assembled clones with MiXCR and retained in-frame beta chains. Entries are consolidated by CDR3 protein sequence, retaining the most common genes and DNA. The sample includes tens of thousands of distinct CDR3 sequences, with over 8% observed a single time. Of the sample, roughly a sixth falls within the top ten clones. The specimen comprised whole blood, sampled at baseline. These receptors originate from an adult who was a healthcare worker with PCR-confirmed SARS-CoV-2 infection or an uninfected control (not recorded which).

This clonotype showed up just a few times. A single base separates this from a much larger clone, so it may be a read error. The chain carries TRBV7-9 and TRBJ1-1; 9 positions match TRBD1. Per the germline V gene, CDR1 is SEHNR and CDR2 is FQNEAQ (reference sequence). V was pared by 3 bases and J by 7 bases, with 6 bases of the junction left unmatched. CDR3 length: 14 amino acids. CDR3 loop: CASSLGQGLCEAFF. The CDR3 coding sequence is TGTGCCAGCAGCTTGGGACAGGGTCTATGTGAAGCTTTCTTT.

V usage is TRBV7-2 and J usage is TRBJ1-5; D remains ambiguous. The CDR3 loop spans 15 amino acids. Germline V gene data show CDR1 as SGHTA and CDR2 as FQGNSA. Deletions cut 2 bases from V and 5 bases from J, with 13 bases between. This CDR3 is CASSLTGSRYQPQHF. DNA of the CDR3: TGTGCCAGCAGCTTAACCGGCAGCCGCTATCAGCCCCAGCATTTT.

The genes are TRBV13 and TRBJ2-1; perhaps TRBD2 as D (5 bases). Looked up from germline, CDR1 is PRHDT and CDR2 is FYEKMQ (reference sequence). This CDR3 spans 15 amino acids. Trimming cost V 0 bases and J 6 bases, with 12 bases left between them. Written as DNA, the CDR3 is TGTGCCAGCAGCTTAGGACTAGATAAGGTCAATGAGCAGTTCTTC. It codes for CASSLGLDKVNEQFF. The full variable domain, in which reference TRBV13 and TRBJ2-1 provide the parts outside the CDR3, is AAGVIQSPRHLIKEKRETATLKCYPIPRHDTVYWYQQGPGQDPQFLISFYEKMQSDKGSIPDRFSAQQFSDYHSELNMSSLELGDSALYFCASSLGLDKVNEQFFGPGTRLTVL.

This clonotype was counted many times. The genes are TRBV20-1 and TRBJ1-5; 10 nucleotides match TRBD1. Germline CDR1 reads DFQATT; CDR2 reads SNEGSKA (reference sequence). This CDR3 region has 16 residues. J was trimmed by 0 bases and V by 6 bases; bases with no gene match: 8. CDR3 protein: CSAQDRGGYSNQPQHF. Here the CDR3 DNA reads TGCAGTGCCCAGGACAGGGGGGGTTATAGCAATCAGCCCCAGCATTTT.

This clonotype came up many times. This rearrangement joins TRBV12-3 or TRBV12-4 to TRBJ2-2, with 10 positions matching TRBD2. The CDR3 spans 17 residues. V lost 3 bases, J lost 1 base, and 5 bases stayed unmatched. CDR3 sequence reads: CASSFKRLAGNTGELFF. CDR3 in DNA: TGTGCCAGCAGTTTTAAAAGACTAGCGGGGAACACCGGGGAGCTGTTTTTT.

This clonotype appeared many times. This sequence joins TRBV4-1 and TRBJ2-5; no definite D call. The CDR3 consists of 16 residues. The V and J ends lost 3 bases and 4 bases respectively, with 18 bases between them. The germline V gene has CDR1 MGHRA and CDR2 YSYEKL. CDR3 region: CASSQPRESSGETQYF. The CDR3 coding sequence is TGCGCCAGCAGCCAGCCCCGAGAGAGCTCGGGAGAGACCCAGTACTTC.

The chain joins TRBV7-9 to TRBJ1-1; D is undetermined. The CDR3 has 16 residues. Germline CDR1 SEHNR, CDR2 FQNEAQ (reference sequence). The V end lost 0 bases, the J end lost 3 bases, and 14 bases lay between the germline ends. The DNA for the CDR3 is TGTGCCAGCAGCTTAGCCTGGACCCTTATTGACACTGAAGCTTTCTTT. It translates to CASSLAWTLIDTEAFF.

This clonotype was seen repeatedly, ten times or more. The chain couples TRBV7-2 to TRBJ1-5, with 8 positions matching TRBD1. V lost 3 bases, J lost 4 bases, and 14 bases stayed unmatched. CDR1 and CDR2 from the germline V gene are SGHTA and FQGNSA. The CDR3 runs 18 residues. Written as DNA, the CDR3 is TGTGCCAGCAGCTTTGCCGGGACAGGTTCCCTTGGGAATCAGCCCCAGCATTTT. Translated: CASSFAGTGSLGNQPQHF.

The genes are TRBV5-6 and TRBJ2-7; TRBD2 might be the D (5 bases). Trimming pared 2 bases from V and 5 bases from J, leaving 14 bases between. CDR1 is SGHDT and CDR2 is YYEEEE in the germline V gene. CDR3 length equals 14 residues. The CDR3 here is CASSLRLNIHEQYF. The CDR3 DNA is TGTGCCAGCAGCTTACGACTAAATATCCACGAGCAGTACTTC.

The table lists this clonotype with many counts. This rearrangement joins TRBV20-1 to TRBJ1-6; D may be TRBD1 (5 bases). The CDR3 contains 14 residues. Germline V gene lookup returns CDR1 DFQATT and CDR2 SNEGSKA (reference sequence). The V end lost 4 bases, the J end lost 8 bases, and 15 bases lay between the germline ends. In nucleotides, the CDR3 is TGCAGTGCTAACCGGGACGGCCTTGATTCACCCCTCCACTTT. Amino acid sequence: CSANRDGLDSPLHF.

This clonotype has more than one count but fewer than ten. J is TRBJ2-7 and V is TRBV10-3; D could derive from TRBD1 or TRBD2 (5 bases each). Trimming stripped 8 bases from V and 0 bases from J, with 8 bases between. The CDR3 runs 12 residues. Per the germline V gene, CDR1 is ENHRY and CDR2 is SYGVKD. The CDR3 loop reads CAIGTGSYEQYF. In nucleotides, the CDR3 is TGTGCCATCGGGACGGGCTCCTACGAGCAGTACTTC.

The V and J genes are TRBV6-2 or TRBV6-3 and TRBJ1-3; weak D call: TRBD1 (5 bases). The CDR3 sequence is 15 residues long. The V gene's germline CDR1 is MNHEY and CDR2 SVGEGT. The ends were cut back, 6 bases at V and 0 bases at J, with 12 bases in the middle. CDR3 loop: CASRDLDSSGNTIYF. Here the CDR3 DNA reads TGTGCCAGCAGAGACCTCGACAGCTCTGGAAACACCATATATTTT.

The chain is built from TRBV2 and TRBJ2-2, with 8 positions matching TRBD1. The CDR3 is 13 amino acids. Germline V gene sequence: CDR1 SNHLY, CDR2 FYNNEI. V shed 9 bases and J 6 bases; nucleotides not matched to a gene: 6. CDR3 nucleotide sequence: TGTGCCAGGGGGACAGGTGTCCCCGGGGAGCTGTTTTTT. It specifies CARGTGVPGELFF. The variable domain in full, completed from reference TRBV2 and TRBJ2-2, reads EPEVTQTPSHQVTQMGQEVILRCVPISNHLYFYWYRQILGQKVEFLVSFYNNEISEKSEIFDDQFSVERPDGSNFTLKIRSTKLEDSAMYFCARGTGVPGELFFGEGSRLTVL.

The rearrangement uses TRBV5-6 and TRBJ2-7; tentatively, D is TRBD2 (6 bases). Germline CDR1 SGHDT, CDR2 YYEEEE. The V gene lost 3 bases and the J gene lost 3 bases, with 13 bases spanning the gap. CDR3 length: 14 amino acids. The CDR3 DNA reads as TGTGCCAGCAGCTGGGCCCGGGACTTCTACGAGCAGTACTTC. Protein sequence: CASSWARDFYEQYF.

This clonotype was detected only a few times. This chain connects TRBV5-1 to TRBJ1-1; a weak D match, TRBD1 (5 bases). V gave up 0 bases and J gave up 4 bases, with 13 bases separating them. The germline gives CDR1 SGHRS, CDR2 YFSETQ. This CDR3 has 15 amino acids. The CDR3 sequence: CASSLERGVGTEAFF. In DNA, the CDR3 is TGCGCCAGCAGCTTGGAGCGGGGCGTAGGCACTGAAGCTTTCTTT.

The genes are TRBV29-1 and TRBJ1-1; D is unresolved. This CDR3 is built from 13 residues. Germline CDR1 reads SQVTM; CDR2 reads ANQGSEA. The ends were cut back, 6 bases at V and 0 bases at J, with 11 bases in the middle. The CDR3 DNA follows: TGCAGCGTAATAGTGTCCATGAACACTGAAGCTTTCTTT. It encodes CSVIVSMNTEAFF.

This sequence joins TRBV12-3 or TRBV12-4 and TRBJ1-1, with no clear D. Trimming took 5 bases from V and 4 from J, leaving 11 bases between them. The CDR3 sequence is 13 residues long. The CDR3 DNA is TGTGCCAGCAGTGAAAGGGAGGTCACTGAAGCTTTCTTT. This encodes CASSEREVTEAFF.

This clonotype was observed a handful of times. This chain joins TRBV28 and TRBJ1-2, with D uncertain. Germline values: CDR1 MDHEN, CDR2 SYDVKM. V was shortened by 8 bases and J by 5 bases, with 9 bases between the two germline ends. The CDR3 totals 11 residues. This CDR3 reads CASRLGYGYTF. The CDR3 DNA is TGTGCCAGCCGATTAGGATATGGCTACACCTTC.

This clonotype was seen a few times. J is TRBJ2-7 and V is TRBV12-3 or TRBV12-4; no reliable D call. V was shortened by 5 bases and J by 2 bases, with 13 bases between the two germline ends. The CDR3 has 14 residues. This CDR3 is CASSPQINTYEQYF. CDR3 nucleotide sequence: TGTGCCAGCAGTCCACAAATTAATACCTACGAGCAGTACTTC.

This clonotype was counted ten times or more. This chain connects TRBV6-2 or TRBV6-3 to TRBJ2-7; D unclear. Trimming removed 5 bases at V and 4 bases at J, with 6 bases between. Germline values: CDR1 MNHEY, CDR2 SVGEGT. The CDR3 has 11 residues. CDR3 protein: CASSQWYEQYF. As DNA, the CDR3 is TGTGCCAGCAGTCAGTGGTACGAGCAGTACTTC.

The V call is TRBV3-1, the J call TRBJ2-1; the D gene is possibly TRBD2 (7 bases). V shed 1 base and J shed 12 bases, with 13 bases lying between them. The CDR3 sequence is 13 residues long. Germline V gene lookup returns CDR1 LGHDT and CDR2 YNNKEL (reference sequence). CDR3 in amino acids: CASSQAREGGQFF. CDR3 DNA: TGTGCCAGCAGCCAAGCCAGGGAGGGGGGGCAGTTCTTC.